These 17 T cell receptor beta chains were all obtained from the same sample, sequenced in a study of T-cell reconstitution after alpha-beta-depleted transplantation in children. TCRbeta library preparation incorporated unique molecular identifiers. TCRdb ran MiXCR on the PCR reads and lists one entry per CDR3 protein. The sample holds 250,000 to 400,000 distinct CDR3 sequences, around 25% seen once. The sample consisted of PBMCs, mostly from graft donor cells, taken 180 days after TCRalphabeta/CD19-depleted stem cell transplant. These receptors were obtained from a male patient between 10 and 17 years old who had a stem cell transplant for acute lymphoblastic leukemia, so the T cells may come from the graft donor.

The chain is built from TRBV11-1 and TRBJ2-2; the match to TRBD1 covers 12 bases. The germline V gene has CDR1 SGHAT and CDR2 FQDESV (reference sequence). J was trimmed by 3 bases and V by 0 bases; bases with no gene match: 20. The CDR3 runs 23 residues. The CDR3 reads CASSLAPGTGGGKLAGYTGELFF. Here the CDR3 DNA reads TGTGCCAGCAGCTTAGCTCCCGGGACAGGGGGCGGGAAACTAGCGGGGTACACCGGGGAGCTGTTTTTT.

The V and J genes are TRBV4-2 and TRBJ1-6, with D unresolved. Trimming pared 4 bases from V and 7 bases from J, leaving 26 bases between. This CDR3 comprises 19 residues. CDR1 and CDR2 from the germline V gene are LGHNA and YNFKEQ. This CDR3 reads CASSLHLGPTSNSNSPLHF. The CDR3 DNA sequence: TGTGCCAGCAGCCTTCATCTTGGTCCAACTTCAAATTCCAATTCACCCCTCCACTTT.

The rearrangement links TRBV25-1 to TRBJ2-1, with 7 bases fitting TRBD2. The CDR3 has 15 residues. Germline-derived CDR1 and CDR2 are MGHDK and SYGVNS. Trimming took 4 bases from V and 4 from J; bases not matched to a gene: 7. The CDR3 bases are TGTGCCAGCAGTGCCGAGGGAGGGTCATACAATGAGCAGTTCTTC. Translating gives CASSAEGGSYNEQFF.

This rearrangement joins TRBV19 to TRBJ1-1; TRBD1 matches at 8 bases. The junction had 7 bases not matched to a gene; V was cut back by 7 bases and J by 3 bases. Per germline, CDR1 LNHDA and CDR2 SQIVND (reference sequence). The CDR3 runs to 14 residues. The CDR3 spells CASKARGQDTEAFF. The CDR3 DNA sequence: TGTGCCAGTAAAGCCAGGGGGCAGGACACTGAAGCTTTCTTT.

This clonotype occurred a few times. This chain uses TRBV10-3 with TRBJ2-7, with D uncertain. V was shortened by 1 base and J by 5 bases, with 9 bases between the two germline ends. The length of the CDR3 is 13 residues. CDR1 ENHRY and CDR2 SYGVKD come from the germline V gene. This CDR3 reads CAISEFSPDEQYF. CDR3 bases: TGTGCCATCAGTGAGTTTAGCCCGGACGAGCAGTACTTC.

The gene calls are TRBV5-1 and TRBJ2-5, with D perhaps TRBD1 (5 bases). V was cut by 2 bases and J by 5 bases, with 13 bases left in between. Germline lookup yields CDR1 SGHRS and CDR2 YFSETQ. The CDR3 sequence is 14 residues long. CDR3 sequence (DNA): TGCGCCAGCAGCTTCAGGGTTGGCAACGAGACCCAGTACTTC. Its protein product is CASSFRVGNETQYF.

This clonotype appeared once. The rearrangement links TRBV20-1 to TRBJ2-7, with D perhaps assigned TRBD1 or TRBD2 (5 bases each). The CDR3 is 13 residues long. V lost 6 bases and J 0 bases, leaving 12 bases between the germline ends. The germline CDR1 and CDR2 sequences are DFQATT and SNEGSKA (reference sequence). The CDR3 protein is CSATPGPSYEQYF. The CDR3 region has the DNA TGCAGTGCGACCCCGGGACCCTCCTACGAGCAGTACTTC.

The gene calls are TRBV27 and TRBJ2-7, with 11 nucleotides matching TRBD2. The trim removed 5 bases at V and 4 bases at J, leaving 4 bases unmatched. Germline V gene data show CDR1 as MNHEY and CDR2 as SMNVEV (reference sequence). This CDR3 comprises 14 residues. Here the CDR3 DNA reads TGTGCCAGCAGTGTGACTAGCGGGACTTACGAGCAGTACTTC. Amino acid sequence: CASSVTSGTYEQYF.

Concerning this clonotype itself: This may be a read error, as it is one base from a much larger clone. The chain is built from TRBV20-1 and TRBJ2-1; 12 bases are shared with TRBD2. The CDR3 runs to 17 residues. Germline V gene data show CDR1 as DFQATT and CDR2 as SNEGSKA (reference sequence). Here the CDR3 reads CCALAGGLKGSYNEQFF. CDR3 bases: TGCTGTGCTCTAGCGGGGGGGCTAAAGGGGTCCTACAATGAGCAGTTCTTC.

The rearrangement links TRBV7-8 to TRBJ2-7; D is perhaps TRBD1 or TRBD2 (6 bases each). V shed 2 bases and J shed 6 bases, with 20 bases lying between them. This CDR3 has 16 amino acids. Germline loops: CDR1 SGHVS, CDR2 FQNEAQ. DNA for the CDR3: TGTGCCAGCAGCTTATATGGGGGGCGCTGGGACTCCGAGCAGTACTTC. It encodes CASSLYGGRWDSEQYF.

The V call is TRBV6-2 or TRBV6-3, the J call TRBJ2-1, with 8 bases fitting TRBD2. V shed 0 bases, J shed 4 bases, and the junction held 8 bases outside the gene matches. This CDR3 contains 17 residues. Looked up from germline, CDR1 is MNHEY and CDR2 is SVGEGT. In nucleotides, the CDR3 is TGTGCCAGCAGTTACTCGTCCGGGACTAGGAATTACAATGAGCAGTTCTTC. Translation: CASSYSSGTRNYNEQFF.

In this sample, this clonotype turned up many times. CDR3 in amino acids: CASSFLERTDEQFF. Here the CDR3 DNA reads TGTGCCAGCAGCTTCCTCGAGCGGACCGATGAGCAGTTCTTC. The chain employs TRBV7-8 and TRBJ2-1, with D perhaps TRBD2 (5 bases). Germline V gene sequence: CDR1 SGHVS, CDR2 FQNEAQ. This CDR3 spans 14 amino acids. Trimming pared 3 bases from V and 8 bases from J, leaving 14 bases between.

This clonotype was detected only a few times. The rearrangement joins TRBV29-1 to TRBJ2-7; the D gene is possibly TRBD1 (8 bases). Trimming removed 4 bases from V and 2 bases from J, with 18 bases in between. This CDR3 region has 15 residues. Germline V gene data show CDR1 as SQVTM and CDR2 as ANQGSEA. The CDR3, as DNA: TGCAGCGTTGGAACAGGGGGGAGGGATCCCTACGAGCAGTACTTC. It encodes CSVGTGGRDPYEQYF.

The genes are TRBV7-3 and TRBJ2-1; D possibly corresponds to TRBD1 (5 bases). CDR3 length equals 17 residues. CDR1 SGHTA and CDR2 FQGTGA come from the germline V gene. The V gene lost 1 base and the J gene lost 2 bases, with 15 bases spanning the gap. CDR3: CASSLNPPTGTYNEQFF. The CDR3 DNA reads as TGTGCCAGCAGCTTAAATCCCCCAACAGGCACCTACAATGAGCAGTTCTTC.

This clonotype appeared a few times. V and J are TRBV10-2 and TRBJ2-7, with D possibly matching TRBD2 (6 bases). V lost 4 bases and J lost 2, with 15 bases in between. The germline V gene has CDR1 WSHSY and CDR2 SAAADI. CDR3 length: 15 amino acids. Here the CDR3 DNA reads TGCGCCAGCAGTGGGAGGCGGGATAGTGCCTACGAGCAGTACTTC. This translates into CASSGRRDSAYEQYF.

Only a few counts were recorded for this clonotype. The V call is TRBV7-9, the J call TRBJ2-7; D is unresolved. This CDR3 is built from 14 residues. CDR1 SEHNR and CDR2 FQNEAQ come from the germline V gene (reference sequence). Between the trimmed V and J ends, which lost 3 bases and 0 bases, there was a span of 9 bases. CDR3 amino acids: CASSFTGYSYEQYF. The CDR3 coding sequence is TGTGCCAGCAGCTTCACGGGTTACTCCTACGAGCAGTACTTC. The variable domain in full, completed from reference TRBV7-9 and TRBJ2-7, reads DTGVSQNPRHKITKRGQNVTFRCDPISEHNRLYWYRQTLGQGPEFLTYFQNEAQLEKSRLLSDRFSAERPKGSFSTLEIQRTEQGDSAMYLCASSFTGYSYEQYFGPGTRLTVT.

This sequence joins TRBV3-1 and TRBJ1-5, with D possibly being TRBD1 (6 bases). Germline loops: CDR1 LGHDT, CDR2 YNNKEL (reference sequence). V was shortened by 4 bases and J by 8 bases, with 18 bases between the two germline ends. CDR3 length equals 15 residues. The CDR3 here is CASSLGAGVLEPQHF. CDR3 nucleotide sequence: TGTGCCAGCAGCCTTGGGGCAGGGGTACTGGAGCCCCAGCATTTT. Complete variable domain (other parts from reference TRBV3-1 and TRBJ1-5): DTAVSQTPKYLVTQMGNDKSIKCEQNLGHDTMYWYKQDSKKFLKIMFSYNNKELIINETVPNRFSPKSPDKAHLNLHINSLELGDSAVYFCASSLGAGVLEPQHFGDGTRLSIL.